This entry features one T cell receptor (beta chain) sequence. The target antigen is unknown. TCRdb's copy holds only in-frame clones and misses some; the assay was immunoSEQ multiplex PCR. The table records some 64,000 clones, about 90% of them present only once. The sample comes from a study of T cell responses to AZD1222 COVID-19 vaccine. Study overall: The analysis combined second doses at about 4 or about 12 weeks. Study-level results: Baseline serology detected seropositivity in only six or seven AZD1222 recipients. Donor demographics were predominantly white British with a female majority; clonal diversity may be underestimated. None of the repertoires were sampled until the peak T cell response had passed.

The CDR3 spans 14 residues. The germline V gene has CDR1 DFQATT and CDR2 SNEGSKA (reference sequence). Trimming pared 3 bases from V and 6 bases from J, leaving 15 bases between. V is TRBV20-1 and J is TRBJ1-5; unclear D gene. Sequencing was performed on peripheral blood, taken on day 0 of AZD1222 vaccination. The receptor's source is an adult in good health. As DNA, the CDR3 is TGCAGTGCTAGTCGTAACGTGGAAACTCAGCCCCAGCATTTT. Amino acid sequence: CSASRNVETQPQHF.